The 10 T cell receptor beta chains below were found in one sample sequenced in a study of cytomegalovirus exposure and HLA in healthy donors. The PCR used 60 Vbeta and 13 Jbeta primers. Clones were read by immunoSEQ multiplex PCR, and TCRdb kept only the in-frame ones, dropping some. The table lists approximately 50,000 clones. Sample: PBMCs. These receptors all come from a female donor in good health and CMV-seronegative.

The rearrangement joins TRBV7-9 to TRBJ2-7; 8 nucleotides line up with TRBD1. V gave up 4 bases and J gave up 3 bases; unmatched junction bases: 11. CDR3 size: 16 residues. Looked up from germline, CDR1 is SEHNR and CDR2 is FQNEAQ (reference sequence). CDR3 sequence reads: CASSYPGTGPVYEQYF. CDR3 DNA sequence: TGTGCCAGCAGCTACCCAGGGACAGGACCGGTCTACGAGCAGTACTTC. Full variable domain (outside the CDR3, taken from reference TRBV7-9 and TRBJ2-7): DTGVSQNPRHKITKRGQNVTFRCDPISEHNRLYWYRQTLGQGPEFLTYFQNEAQLEKSRLLSDRFSAERPKGSFSTLEIQRTEQGDSAMYLCASSYPGTGPVYEQYFGPGTRLTVT.

The V gene is TRBV9, the J gene TRBJ2-3, with 14 bases fitting TRBD2. Germline V CDR1 and CDR2: SGDLS, YYNGEE. The ends lost 4 bases at V and 2 bases at J; junction bases unmatched: 6. The CDR3 totals 17 residues. This CDR3 is CASSPRLAGGDTDTQYF. CDR3 DNA: TGTGCCAGCAGCCCCCGACTAGCGGGAGGGGACACAGATACGCAGTATTTT.

V and J are TRBV5-6 and TRBJ1-3; a weak D match, TRBD1 (6 bases). CDR3 size: 16 residues. Germline assignment: CDR1 SGHDT and CDR2 YYEEEE. Trimming took 3 bases from V and 0 from J, leaving 13 bases between them. The CDR3 region is CASSWGGGASGNTIYF. The CDR3 DNA reads TGTGCCAGCAGCTGGGGAGGGGGTGCCTCTGGAAACACCATATATTTT.

V and J are TRBV25-1 and TRBJ2-1, with 9 bases lining up with TRBD2. Trimming removed 6 bases from V and 8 bases from J; junction bases left unmatched: 17. Germline V CDR1 and CDR2: MGHDK, SYGVNS. The CDR3 has 17 amino acids. This CDR3 reads CASRDAVTSGARDEQFF. The CDR3 nucleotides are TGTGCCAGCAGGGACGCGGTGACTAGCGGAGCTAGGGATGAGCAGTTCTTC. The whole variable domain, filled in from reference TRBV25-1 and TRBJ2-1, reads EADIYQTPRYLVIGTGKKITLECSQTMGHDKMYWYQQDPGMELHLIHYSYGVNSTEKGDLSSESTVSRIRTEHFPLTLESARPSHTSQYLCASRDAVTSGARDEQFFGPGTRLTVL.

This chain links TRBV21-1 with TRBJ1-5; the table names TRBD1, a call not compared with the DNA. TRBV21-1 is a pseudogene locus. The CDR3 runs 17 residues. The chain's CDR3 is CASSLGTGGHSNQPQHF. CDR3 in DNA: TGTGCCAGCAGCCTCGGCACAGGGGGCCATAGCAATCAGCCCCAGCATTTT.

V usage is TRBV7-6 and J usage is TRBJ2-7; 13 bases fit TRBD2. CDR1 and CDR2 (germline): SGHVS, FNYEAQ. This CDR3 has 15 amino acids. J gave up 7 bases and V 4 bases, and 7 bases lay outside the gene matches. This CDR3 reads CASSYGLAGEEEQYF. The DNA for the CDR3 is TGTGCCAGCAGCTACGGACTAGCGGGAGAGGAAGAGCAGTACTTC.

The V gene is TRBV28, the J gene TRBJ1-2; D might be TRBD1 (6 bases). The V gene lost 3 bases and the J gene lost 3 bases, with 14 bases spanning the gap. CDR3 length: 15 amino acids. Germline V gene sequence: CDR1 MDHEN, CDR2 SYDVKM. The CDR3 DNA sequence: TGTGCCAGCAGTTTCCCACGGGGGGCATACTATGGCTACACCTTC. Translation: CASSFPRGAYYGYTF.

The chain joins TRBV18 to TRBJ2-3; possibly TRBD1 for D (5 bases). Germline V gene lookup returns CDR1 KGHSH and CDR2 LQKENI. CDR3 length: 13 residues. The V gene lost 3 bases and the J gene lost 3 bases, with 7 bases spanning the gap. The CDR3 loop reads CASSPTATDTQYF. The CDR3 nucleotides are TGTGCCAGCTCACCGACAGCTACAGATACGCAGTATTTT.

CDR3 region: CAWSSQGNTEAFF. The CDR3 DNA follows: TGTGCCTGGAGCTCTCAGGGGAACACTGAAGCTTTCTTT. J is TRBJ1-1 and V is TRBV30; D is perhaps TRBD1 (5 bases). Germline V gene lookup returns CDR1 GTSNPN and CDR2 SVGIG (reference sequence). The CDR3 is 13 amino acids. V shed 3 bases and J shed 1 base, with 9 bases lying between them.

The chain couples TRBV4-2 to TRBJ2-1; weak D call: TRBD2 (6 bases). This CDR3 has 17 residues. CDR1 and CDR2 from the germline V gene are LGHNA and YNFKEQ. V was pared by 1 base and J by 1 base, with 14 bases between. CDR3 protein: CASSQGGDGISYNEQFF. CDR3 nucleotides: TGTGCCAGCAGCCAAGGGGGGGACGGGATATCCTACAATGAGCAGTTCTTC.